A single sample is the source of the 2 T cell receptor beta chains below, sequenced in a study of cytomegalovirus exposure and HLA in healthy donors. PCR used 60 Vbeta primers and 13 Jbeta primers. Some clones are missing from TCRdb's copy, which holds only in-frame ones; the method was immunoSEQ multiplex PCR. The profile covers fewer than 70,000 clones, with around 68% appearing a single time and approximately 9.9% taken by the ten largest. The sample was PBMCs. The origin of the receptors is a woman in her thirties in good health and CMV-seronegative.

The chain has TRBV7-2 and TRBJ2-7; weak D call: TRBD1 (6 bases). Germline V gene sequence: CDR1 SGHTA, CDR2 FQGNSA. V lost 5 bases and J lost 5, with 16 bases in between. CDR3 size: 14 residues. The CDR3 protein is CASSAHQGPDEQYF. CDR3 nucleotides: TGTGCCAGCAGCGCCCATCAGGGGCCCGACGAGCAGTACTTC.

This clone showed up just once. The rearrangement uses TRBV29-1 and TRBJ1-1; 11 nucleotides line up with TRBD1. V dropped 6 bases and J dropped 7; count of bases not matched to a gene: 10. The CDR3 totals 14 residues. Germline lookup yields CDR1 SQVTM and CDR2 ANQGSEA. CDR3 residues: CSVLRDRGGFEAFF. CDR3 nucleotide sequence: TGCAGCGTCCTCCGGGACAGGGGGGGTTTTGAAGCTTTCTTT. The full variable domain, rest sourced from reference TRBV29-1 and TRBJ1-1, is SAVISQKPSRDICQRGTSLTIQCQVDSQVTMMFWYRQQPGQSLTLIATANQGSEATYESGFVIDKFPISRPNLTFSTLTVSNMSPEDSSIYLCSVLRDRGGFEAFFGQGTRLTVV.